Below, one T cell receptor (beta chain) is given with its context. The CDR3 length is 15 residues. Germline loops: CDR1 SGHTA, CDR2 FQGNSA. With 3 bases removed from V and 4 bases from J, the gap between germline ends came to 16 bases. The data were obtained in a study of technical replicates of blood from a few donors. Profiling relied on immunoSEQ multiplex PCR, and the TCRdb table lists in-frame clones only, not all of them. Of 91,000 or so clones in the sample, about 95% were seen once. The receptor was derived from a human donor in good health. Sequencing was carried out using T cells isolated from PBMCs. This chain links TRBV7-2 with TRBJ2-7; possible D gene TRBD2, 8 bases. The CDR3 DNA follows: TGTGCCAGCAGCTTTAGCGGGACAGCAGCATACGAGCAGTACTTC. Its protein product is CASSFSGTAAYEQYF. Complete variable domain (other parts from reference TRBV7-2 and TRBJ2-7): GAGVSQSPSNKVTEKGKDVELRCDPISGHTALYWYRQSLGQGLEFLIYFQGNSAPDKSGLPSDRFSAERTGGSVSTLTIQRTQQEDSAVYLCASSFSGTAAYEQYFGPGTRLTVT.